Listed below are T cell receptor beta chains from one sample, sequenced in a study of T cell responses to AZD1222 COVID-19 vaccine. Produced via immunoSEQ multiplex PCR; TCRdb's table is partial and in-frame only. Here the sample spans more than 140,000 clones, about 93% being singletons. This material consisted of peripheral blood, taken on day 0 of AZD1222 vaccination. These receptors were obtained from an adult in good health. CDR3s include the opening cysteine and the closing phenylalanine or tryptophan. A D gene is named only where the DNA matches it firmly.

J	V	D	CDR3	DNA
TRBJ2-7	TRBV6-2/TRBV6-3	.	CASSYGVAYEQYF	TGTGCCAGCAGTTACGGGGTGGCCTACGAGCAGTACTTC
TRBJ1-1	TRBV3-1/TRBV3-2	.	CASSQVRDPSGNTEAFF	TGTGCCAGCAGCCAAGTACGGGACCCTAGTGGGAACACTGAAGCTTTCTTT
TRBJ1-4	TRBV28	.	CASSLWGPTNEKLFF	TGTGCCAGCAGTTTATGGGGGCCCACTAATGAAAAACTGTTTTTT
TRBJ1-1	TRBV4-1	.	CASSQGAGVNTEAFF	TGCGCCAGCAGCCAAGGGGCAGGAGTGAACACTGAAGCTTTCTTT
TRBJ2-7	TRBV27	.	CASSDLSSYEQYF	TGTGCCAGCAGCGATTTAAGCTCCTACGAGCAGTACTTC
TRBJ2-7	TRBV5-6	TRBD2	CASSLGSGSSEQYF	TGTGCCAGCAGCTTGGGTAGCGGGAGTAGCGAGCAGTACTTC
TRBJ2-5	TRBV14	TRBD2	CASSRKKAGGPGGETQYF	TGTGCCAGCAGCCGGAAAAAAGCGGGAGGGCCGGGGGGTGAGACCCAGTACTTC
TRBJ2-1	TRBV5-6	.	CASSFSGQPLMQFF	TGTGCCAGCAGCTTCTCTGGACAGCCACTGATGCAGTTCTTC
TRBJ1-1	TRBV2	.	CASSMGLEAFF	TGTGCCAGCAGTATGGGGCTTGAAGCTTTCTTT
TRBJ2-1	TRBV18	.	CASSPRGMGNEQFF	TGTGCCAGCTCACCACGCGGGATGGGCAATGAGCAGTTCTTC
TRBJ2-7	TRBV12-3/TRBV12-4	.	CASTRGGFNEQYF	TGTGCCAGCACACGTGGAGGGTTCAACGAGCAGTACTTC
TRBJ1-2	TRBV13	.	CASSTRDLQIYGYTF	TGTGCCAGCAGCACCCGGGACCTACAGATCTATGGCTACACCTTC
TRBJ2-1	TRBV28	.	CASSDKLDLAFF	TGTGCCAGCAGTGACAAACTCGATTTGGCGTTCTTC
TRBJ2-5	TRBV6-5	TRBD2	CASSVAGGLRETQYF	TGTGCCAGCAGCGTAGCGGGAGGCTTGCGAGAGACCCAGTACTTC
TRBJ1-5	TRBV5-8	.	CASSLQANQPQHF	TGTGCCAGCAGCTTGCAGGCGAATCAGCCCCAGCATTTT
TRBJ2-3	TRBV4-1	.	CASSQDQGDTQYF	TGCGCCAGCAGCCAAGATCAGGGAGATACGCAGTATTTT
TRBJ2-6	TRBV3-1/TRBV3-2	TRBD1	CASSQVKGAGSPSGANVLTF	TGTGCCAGCAGCCAGGTAAAGGGGGCAGGGTCCCCCTCTGGGGCCAACGTCCTGACTTTC
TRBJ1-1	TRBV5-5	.	CASSLLTEGEAFF	TGTGCCAGCAGCTTGTTAACGGAGGGTGAAGCTTTCTTT
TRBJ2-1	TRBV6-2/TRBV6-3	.	CASSAQGTTYNEQFF	TGTGCCAGCAGTGCCCAGGGGACTACTTACAATGAGCAGTTCTTC
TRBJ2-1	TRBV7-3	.	CASSPDYLARNEQFF	TGTGCCAGCAGCCCGGACTACCTCGCCAGGAATGAGCAGTTCTTC
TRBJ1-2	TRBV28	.	CASSPGQRYYGYTF	TGTGCCAGCAGCCCAGGACAGAGGTACTATGGCTACACCTTC
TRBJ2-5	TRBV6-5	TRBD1	CASTLRDRQETQYF	TGTGCCAGCACCCTCCGGGACAGACAAGAGACCCAGTACTTC
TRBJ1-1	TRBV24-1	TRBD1	CASSTGASTEAFF	TGTGCCTCCTCAACAGGGGCAAGCACTGAAGCTTTCTTT
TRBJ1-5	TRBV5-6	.	CASSFFQNLNQPQHF	TGTGCCAGCAGCTTTTTCCAAAACCTTAATCAGCCCCAGCATTTT
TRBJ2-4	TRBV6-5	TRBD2	CASRLAGVKNIQYF	TGTGCCAGCAGGCTAGCGGGAGTCAAAAACATTCAGTACTTC
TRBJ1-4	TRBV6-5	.	CASRGAGKLFF	TGTGCCAGCAGGGGGGCGGGAAAACTGTTTTTT
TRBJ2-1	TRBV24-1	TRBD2	CATSDTPGTSGSSYNEQFF	TGTGCCACCAGTGATACCCCCGGGACTAGCGGGTCCTCCTACAATGAGCAGTTCTTC
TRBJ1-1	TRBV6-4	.	CASSGKDWSPFF	TGTGCCAGCAGTGGAAAAGATTGGTCGCCTTTCTTT